This TCR beta chain was captured by sequencing in a study of blood T cell repertoires in COVID-19. The wider study: Nucleic acid was either cDNA or gDNA, and it came from T cells, B-cell-depleted T cells, or PBMCs.

CDR1 is SSHAT and CDR2 is FNYEAQ in the germline V gene (reference sequence). V was cut by 2 bases and J by 0 bases, with 8 bases left in between. This CDR3 spans 14 amino acids. In the study's own analysis: Quantification of nucleated cells was approximated via reference gene primer amplification. TCRdb's table, derived via immunoSEQ multiplex PCR, lists solely in-frame clones and lacks some. V, J and clone size are those of that table, while D and trimming were read from the DNA. Of approximately 200,000 clones listed, around nine tenths were seen once; the top ten hold 5.5% to 8%. The sample consisted of peripheral blood. This TCR derives from a man aged 55 to 69 who had recovered from COVID-19. The rearrangement links TRBV7-7 to TRBJ2-7, with D perhaps TRBD1 (5 bases). The CDR3 sequence: CASSLRRDSYEQYF. The CDR3 DNA sequence: TGTGCCAGCAGCTTACGCAGGGACTCCTACGAGCAGTACTTC.